Listed below are T cell receptor beta chains from one sample, sequenced in a study of tumor-infiltrating lymphocytes in primary liver carcinoma. MiXCR was run by TCRdb on the multiplex PCR reads, yielding one entry per CDR3 protein. The sample has around 170,000 distinct CDR3 sequences, about 60% seen once. Sequencing was performed on peripheral blood. The receptors originated from a man aged 35-49 years with primary liver carcinoma and hepatitis B virus infection. Each CDR3 is given with its conserved first and last residue. Each record gives: D gene, clone size, J gene, V gene, CDR3 DNA, CDR3 protein. The D gene is left open where the match is weak. A clone size is listed for some rows: how often the clone was seen (once, few, many), or a class if it is expanded.

NA | NA | TRBJ2-1 | TRBV6-6 | TGTGCCAGCATGAGGGCGCCGAAAGGGAATGAGCAGTTTTTC | CASMRAPKGNEQFF
TRBD2 | NA | TRBJ2-5 | TRBV28 | TGTGCCAGCAGTACACCTAGCGGTCAAGAAGAGACCCAGTACTTC | CASSTPSGQEETQYF
TRBD1 | few | TRBJ2-7 | TRBV10-3 | TGTGCCATCAGTTGGGACAGCCACTCCTACGAGCAGTACTTC | CAISWDSHSYEQYF
NA | NA | TRBJ2-2 | TRBV11-2 | TGTGCCAGCGGGGACGGCCCGAACACCGGGGAGCTGTTTTTT | CASGDGPNTGELFF
NA | NA | TRBJ1-5 | TRBV6-1 | TGTGCCAGCTGTATGGCGTGGGATCAGCCCCAGCATTTT | CASCMAWDQPQHF
TRBD2 | NA | TRBJ2-3 | TRBV28 | TGTGCCAGCAGTCTCACTAGCGGGAGCTCCACAGATACGCAGTATTTT | CASSLTSGSSTDTQYF
NA | NA | TRBJ2-2 | TRBV11-2 | TGTGCCAGCAGTCGTAGGGGGAACACCGGGGCGTTGTTTTTT | CASSRRGNTGALFF
NA | NA | TRBJ1-1 | TRBV30 | TGTGCCTGGAGTAGGTCCAACACTGAAGCTTTCTTT | CAWSRSNTEAFF
NA | NA | TRBJ2-7 | TRBV5-6 | TGTGCCAGCAGCCGATTACAGGGCCTTCCCCCCTACGAGCAGTACTTC | CASSRLQGLPPYEQYF
NA | many | TRBJ2-1 | TRBV11-3 | TGTGCCAGCAGCTTAGGGAGAGTCCCCGAGCAGTTCTTC | CASSLGRVPEQFF
TRBD1 | NA | TRBJ2-7 | TRBV12-3/TRBV12-4 | TGTGCCAGCGGCTGGACAGGGGTAGACTACGAGCAGTACTTC | CASGWTGVDYEQYF
NA | few | TRBJ1-1 | TRBV7-9 | TGTGCCAGCAGCTCTGGACAGTTCACTGAAGCTTTCTTT | CASSSGQFTEAFF
NA | once | TRBJ2-2 | TRBV5-1 | TGCGCCAGCCAAAGGTTTTCAGGGCTAGGAAATTCCGGGGAGCTGTTTTTT | CASQRFSGLGNSGELFF
NA | NA | TRBJ2-5 | TRBV11-2 | TGTGCCAGCAGCTTAGGGGGCCGCCAAGAGACCCAGTGCTTC | CASSLGGRQETQCF
NA | NA | TRBJ2-2 | TRBV12-3/TRBV12-4 | TGTGCCATCAGTTTTGGGGCCGGGGAGCTGTTTTTT | CAISFGAGELFF
NA | NA | TRBJ2-7 | TRBV6-1 | TGTGCCAGCACTCGGACTTCACGCGAGCAGTACTTC | CASTRTSREQYF
NA | few | TRBJ2-5 | TRBV7-9 | TGTGCCAGCAGCTTAGCGATGGGAGGTCAGGAGACCCAGTACTTC | CASSLAMGGQETQYF
NA | many | TRBJ2-5 | TRBV11-2 | TGTGCCAGCAGCTCCGGGGGGCGGCATGAGACCCAGTACTTC | CASSSGGRHETQYF
NA | NA | TRBJ2-3 | TRBV20-1 | TGCAGTGCTAGAGATCCAGGGACAGATACGCAGTATTTT | CSARDPGTDTQYF
NA | few | TRBJ1-2 | TRBV6-1 | TGTGCCAGCAACCCGGCACAGGGAATTGGCTATGGCTACACCTTC | CASNPAQGIGYGYTF
TRBD2 | NA | TRBJ2-3 | TRBV4-1 | TGCACCAGCAGCCAAGAGCCTAGCGGTACAGATATGCAGTATTTT | CTSSQEPSGTDMQYF
NA | NA | TRBJ2-5 | TRBV29-1 | TGCAGCGTTGAGTACAGGGCCAGGGGTCGGGAGACCCAGTACTTC | CSVEYRARGRETQYF